Shown below are 15 T cell receptor beta chains from a single sample sequenced in a study of cytomegalovirus exposure and HLA in healthy donors. Repertoires were generated with immunoSEQ multiplex PCR, while TCRdb's copy carries only in-frame clones and drops some. Of about 270,000 clones listed, approximately 83% are singletons. The sequenced sample consisted of PBMCs. The receptor set was obtained from a woman younger than 35 in good health and CMV-seronegative.

CDR3: CASSYRVGGDPEAFF. CDR3 DNA: TGTGCCAGCAGCTACCGAGTAGGAGGGGACCCTGAAGCTTTCTTT. The chain has TRBV7-9 and TRBJ1-1; maybe TRBD1 (5 bases). The V gene lost 4 bases and the J gene lost 6 bases, with 18 bases spanning the gap. From germline, CDR1 is SEHNR and CDR2 FQNEAQ (reference sequence). The CDR3 has 15 residues.

The chain links TRBV2 to TRBJ1-5; D might be TRBD1 (5 bases). V dropped 6 bases and J dropped 3 bases, with 12 bases sitting between them. The CDR3 is 14 amino acids. Germline lookup yields CDR1 SNHLY and CDR2 FYNNEI. In DNA form, the CDR3 reads TGTGCCAGCAGGGGACCGGGAGTCAATCAGCCCCAGCATTTT. Amino acids: CASRGPGVNQPQHF.

V is TRBV29-1 and J is TRBJ1-4; D gene uncertain. Trimming shortened V by 4 bases and J by 4 bases, and 10 bases separated the two germline ends. The CDR3 loop spans 13 amino acids. CDR1 SQVTM and CDR2 ANQGSEA come from the germline V gene. The CDR3 is CSVGAGDNEKLFF. The DNA for the CDR3 is TGCAGCGTTGGGGCCGGGGATAATGAAAAACTGTTTTTT.

V is TRBV11-1 and J is TRBJ2-7; 7 positions agree with TRBD2. The germline V gene has CDR1 SGHAT and CDR2 FQDESV (reference sequence). Trimming took 3 bases from V and 2 from J; bases not matched to a gene: 4. The CDR3 consists of 14 residues. CDR3 nucleotide sequence: TGTGCCAGCAGCTTCGGGACTAACGCCTACGAGCAGTACTTC. Its protein product is CASSFGTNAYEQYF.

J is TRBJ1-1 and V is TRBV7-9; unclear D gene. The V end lost 2 bases, the J end lost 1 base, and 8 bases lay between the germline ends. This CDR3 has 14 amino acids. Germline assignment: CDR1 SEHNR and CDR2 FQNEAQ (reference sequence). CDR3 DNA: TGTGCCAGCAGCTTAATGGCGGAGAACACTGAAGCTTTCTTT. Protein sequence: CASSLMAENTEAFF.

The chain is built from TRBV2 and TRBJ2-7; D not certain. The CDR3 loop spans 14 amino acids. Trimming took 8 bases from V and 3 from J, leaving 17 bases between them. Germline CDR1 and CDR2: SNHLY and FYNNEI. The CDR3 DNA is TGTGCCAGCGAAGGTGCGGCGGCTGGCTACGAGCAGTACTTC. It encodes CASEGAAAGYEQYF.

The CDR3 protein is CASSLSSQLGPQPQHF. Written as DNA, the CDR3 is TGTGCCAGCAGCTTATCGTCTCAACTTGGGCCTCAGCCCCAGCATTTT. The J gene is TRBJ1-5, the V gene TRBV11-2; D is undetermined. The CDR3 extends over 16 amino acids. V lost 2 bases and J lost 6, with 17 bases in between. Germline CDR1 reads SGHAT; CDR2 reads FQNNGV.

This chain connects TRBV2 to TRBJ2-1; no reliable D call. Trimming took off 6 bases at V and 4 bases at J, with 13 bases between the two ends. This CDR3 spans 14 amino acids. The germline V gene has CDR1 SNHLY and CDR2 FYNNEI. CDR3 sequence reads: CASSTLVPYNEQFF. The CDR3 DNA reads TGTGCCAGCAGCACTTTGGTCCCTTACAATGAGCAGTTCTTC.

This sequence joins TRBV6-4 and TRBJ2-3; perhaps TRBD2 as D (6 bases). The CDR3 has 15 residues. V was cut by 4 bases and J by 1 base, with 12 bases left in between. Germline V lookup: CDR1 MRHNA, CDR2 SNTAGT. The chain's CDR3 is CASSVIADGTDTQYF. CDR3 DNA: TGTGCCAGCAGTGTAATAGCGGACGGCACAGATACGCAGTATTTT.

This chain connects TRBV21-1 to TRBJ1-5. TRBV21-1 is labeled a pseudogene. The CDR3 consists of 15 residues. The chain's CDR3 is CASSLTGGLRQPQHF. The CDR3, as DNA: TGTGCCAGCAGCTTAACGGGGGGGCTACGGCAGCCCCAGCATTTT.

The chain is built from TRBV9 and TRBJ2-7; D call uncertain. The V end lost 4 bases, the J end lost 3 bases, and 11 bases lay between the germline ends. This CDR3 is 13 amino acids long. Germline values: CDR1 SGDLS, CDR2 YYNGEE. Here the CDR3 reads CASSSGSLYEQYF. CDR3 DNA: TGTGCCAGCAGCTCCGGTTCACTCTACGAGCAGTACTTC.

V usage is TRBV6-6 and J usage is TRBJ2-2; 9 bases are shared with TRBD2. CDR1 and CDR2 (germline): MNHNY, SVGAGI (reference sequence). The junction had 3 bases not matched to a gene; V was cut back by 4 bases and J by 3 bases. CDR3 length: 15 residues. In nucleotides, the CDR3 is TGTGCCAGCAGTTTAGCGGGGGTGTACACCGGGGAGCTGTTTTTT. It encodes CASSLAGVYTGELFF.

The chain links TRBV9 to TRBJ1-1, with TRBD1 matching over 7 bases. V trimming: 3 bases; J trimming: 0 bases; junction bases outside the gene matches: 2. CDR1 and CDR2 from the germline V gene are SGDLS and YYNGEE. The CDR3 consists of 14 residues. The CDR3 DNA reads as TGTGCCAGCAGCGCAGGGGGGTTGAACACTGAAGCTTTCTTT. Translation: CASSAGGLNTEAFF.

This clone came up a few times. CDR3 residues: CASSLDQGTEAFF. In DNA form, the CDR3 reads TGTGCCAGCAGCTTAGATCAGGGGACTGAAGCTTTCTTT. The V and J genes are TRBV11-2 and TRBJ1-1; TRBD1 is a possible D gene (6 bases). The germline V and J ends were trimmed by 0 bases and 5 bases, with 7 bases remaining between them. The CDR3 sequence is 13 residues long. Per germline, CDR1 SGHAT and CDR2 FQNNGV.

The chain is built from TRBV5-1 and TRBJ2-7; TRBD2 matches 11 bases. J was trimmed by 2 bases and V by 0 bases; bases with no gene match: 1. CDR1 and CDR2 (germline): SGHRS, YFSETQ. The CDR3 is 15 amino acids. CDR3 bases: TGCGCCAGCAGCTTGGGTAGCGGGGGGGCCTACGAGCAGTACTTC. As protein: CASSLGSGGAYEQYF.